What follows are 14 T cell receptor beta chains derived from one specimen sequenced in a study of blood T cells in healthy people across ages. The second PCR ran about 6 to 11 cycles with a sample-barcoded 5' primer and J-beta primers. TCRdb called the 5' RACE reads again in MiXCR, with one record for every CDR3 protein. Seen here are more than 800,000 distinct CDR3 sequences, around 26% observed once, and the top ten hold approximately 15%. Material for sequencing was blood. All receptors come from a woman of 80 years or more in good health.

A note on this clonotype: Its ends do not fully match the called genes, so a read error is possible. This rearrangement joins TRBV12-3 or TRBV12-4 to TRBJ1-2; D is unclear. The CDR3 covers 14 residues. The CDR3 protein is CTSSLPGRNYGYTF. As DNA, the CDR3 is TGTACCAGCAGTTTACCAGGCCGCAACTATGGCTACACCTTC.

The sample holds many counts of this clonotype. The chain's CDR3 is CASSQTRANEQFF. CDR3 bases: TGTGCCAGCAGCCAGACCAGGGCCAATGAGCAGTTCTTC. The chain employs TRBV3-1 and TRBJ2-1; D possibly corresponds to TRBD1 (5 bases). Trimming took off 3 bases at V and 6 bases at J, with 9 bases between the two ends. The germline CDR1 and CDR2 sequences are LGHDT and YNNKEL (reference sequence). The CDR3 runs 13 residues.

V and J are TRBV7-9 and TRBJ1-2; TRBD1 aligns across 8 bases. Trimming cost V 5 bases and J 6 bases; bases outside gene matches: 23. The germline gives CDR1 SEHNR, CDR2 FQNEAQ (reference sequence). The CDR3 spans 19 residues. The CDR3 DNA is TGTGCCAGCAGCCCGCCCCAAAAGCTTAAACGGGCAGGGGGCGATGGCTACACCTTC. Amino acids: CASSPPQKLKRAGGDGYTF. Full variable domain (remainder filled in from reference TRBV7-9 and TRBJ1-2): DTGVSQNPRHKITKRGQNVTFRCDPISEHNRLYWYRQTLGQGPEFLTYFQNEAQLEKSRLLSDRFSAERPKGSFSTLEIQRTEQGDSAMYLCASSPPQKLKRAGGDGYTFGSGTRLTVV.

In its sample, this clonotype was seen a few times. The V call is TRBV6-1, the J call TRBJ2-5; the D call may be TRBD1 or TRBD2 (5 bases each). The germline V gene encodes CDR1 MNHNS and CDR2 SASEGT. This CDR3 comprises 14 residues. The V and J ends lost 8 bases and 2 bases respectively, with 15 bases between them. The CDR3 sequence: CASAPGRSQETQYF. CDR3 coding DNA: TGTGCCAGCGCCCCGGGACGGTCGCAAGAGACCCAGTACTTC.

This clonotype has just one count. The V call is TRBV6-2 or TRBV6-3, the J call TRBJ2-5, with D tentatively TRBD2 (5 bases). V gave up 7 bases and J gave up 13 bases, with 16 bases separating them. The CDR3 is 11 residues long. Per the germline V gene, CDR1 is MNHEY and CDR2 is SVGEGT. The CDR3 reads CASKEVNERYF. DNA of the CDR3: TGTGCCAGCAAGGAGGTCAATGAGCGGTACTTC.

A note on this clonotype: A read error is possible here, since a much larger clone lies one base away. The V and J genes are TRBV20-1 and TRBJ2-7, with TRBD2 matching over 13 bases. The J call is doubtful: the DNA matches TRBJ2-5 better. The germline CDR1 and CDR2 sequences are DFQATT and SNEGSKA (reference sequence). The CDR3 has 15 residues. The chain's CDR3 is CSARTTSGGAETQYF. DNA for the CDR3: TGCAGTGCTAGAACCACTAGCGGGGGGGCAGAGACCCAGTACTTC.

This clonotype was counted ten times or more. The genes are TRBV20-1 and TRBJ2-3; D call uncertain. The germline CDR1 and CDR2 sequences are DFQATT and SNEGSKA (reference sequence). The CDR3 spans 16 residues. The ends were cut back, 4 bases at V and 3 bases at J, with 20 bases in the middle. The DNA for the CDR3 is TGCAGTGCTATAGGGCCTCCCCCAGCTTTAACAGATACGCAGTATTTT. Protein sequence: CSAIGPPPALTDTQYF.

This clonotype was seen ten or more times. V and J are TRBV20-1 and TRBJ2-1, with 11 bases aligning to TRBD2. Germline V lookup: CDR1 DFQATT, CDR2 SNEGSKA (reference sequence). Unmatched junction bases numbered 5, after V lost 0 bases and J lost 1 base. The length of the CDR3 is 17 residues. In DNA, the CDR3 is TGCAGTGCTAGAGATCAGACTAGCGGGGAGTCCTACAATGAGCAGTTCTTC. It translates to CSARDQTSGESYNEQFF.

This clonotype was counted many times. CDR3 nucleotides: TGTGCCAGCAGTCTCTCTCCGGCCTCCTACAATGAGCAGTTCTTC. This codes for CASSLSPASYNEQFF. The J gene is TRBJ2-1, the V gene TRBV28; D gene ambiguous. This CDR3 comprises 15 residues. Deletions cut 5 bases from V and 0 bases from J, with 11 bases between. Germline V gene lookup returns CDR1 MDHEN and CDR2 SYDVKM.

On this clonotype: This may be a read error: a much more frequent sequence differs by one nucleotide. The V call is TRBV20-1, the J call TRBJ2-7; D possibly corresponds to TRBD1 (5 bases). Germline V gene sequence: CDR1 DFQATT, CDR2 SNEGSKA (reference sequence). V dropped 7 bases and J dropped 6 bases, with 16 bases sitting between them. The CDR3 runs 12 residues. CDR3 bases: TGCAGTGTATGGGGCAGGGTTGGCGAGCAGTACTTC. Translating gives CSVWGRVGEQYF.

This clonotype occurred many times. V is TRBV20-1 and J is TRBJ1-5, with D perhaps TRBD1 (5 bases). The ends were cut back, 1 base at V and 8 bases at J, with 18 bases in the middle. This CDR3 is 15 amino acids long. The germline V gene encodes CDR1 DFQATT and CDR2 SNEGSKA (reference sequence). The CDR3 coding sequence is TGCAGTGCTAGAGCCCCGGGTGGGGGAGCGAAGCCCCAGCATTTT. This translates into CSARAPGGGAKPQHF.

The chain uses TRBV20-1 and TRBJ2-1; D might be TRBD2 (7 bases). Germline loops: CDR1 DFQATT, CDR2 SNEGSKA (reference sequence). V lost 4 bases to trimming and J lost 4 bases, with 14 bases between them. The CDR3 extends over 14 amino acids. The CDR3 loop is CSATEGGGYNEQFF. CDR3 sequence (DNA): TGCAGTGCTACCGAGGGGGGGGGTTACAATGAGCAGTTCTTC.

This clonotype was counted between two and nine times. The V call is TRBV20-1, the J call TRBJ1-5; D uncertain. This CDR3 region has 18 residues. Germline-derived CDR1 and CDR2 are DFQATT and SNEGSKA (reference sequence). V lost 6 bases and J lost 3, with 27 bases in between. The CDR3 nucleotides read TGCAGTGCCCACAAACCGCCAGCGTATCGAGAGGCCAATCAGCCCCAGCATTTT. Amino acids: CSAHKPPAYREANQPQHF.

To note about this clonotype: It may be a read error: a sequence one base away is much more abundant. The V gene is TRBV6-6, the J gene TRBJ2-1; TRBD1 aligns across 8 bases. The J segment lost 13 bases and the V segment lost 6 bases, leaving 20 bases of the junction unmatched. From germline, CDR1 is MNHNY and CDR2 SVGAGI (reference sequence). This CDR3 spans 16 amino acids. The CDR3 sequence is CASSPGTGVLQETQFF. Here the CDR3 DNA reads TGTGCCAGCAGCCCTGGGACAGGAGTCCTCCAAGAGACCCAGTTCTTC.